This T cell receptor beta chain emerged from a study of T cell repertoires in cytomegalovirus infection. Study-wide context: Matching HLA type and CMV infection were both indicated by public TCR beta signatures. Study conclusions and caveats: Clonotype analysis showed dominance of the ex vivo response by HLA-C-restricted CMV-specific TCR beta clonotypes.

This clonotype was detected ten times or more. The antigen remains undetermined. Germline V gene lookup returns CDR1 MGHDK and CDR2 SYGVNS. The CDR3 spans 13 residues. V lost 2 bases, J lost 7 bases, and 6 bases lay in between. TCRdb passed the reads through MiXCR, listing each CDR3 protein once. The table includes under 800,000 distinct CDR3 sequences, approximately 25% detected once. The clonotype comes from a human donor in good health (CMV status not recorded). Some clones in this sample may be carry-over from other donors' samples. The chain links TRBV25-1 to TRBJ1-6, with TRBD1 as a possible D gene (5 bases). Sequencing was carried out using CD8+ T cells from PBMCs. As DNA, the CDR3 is TGTGCCAGCAGTGAAGGGACGAATTCACCCCTCCACTTT. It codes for CASSEGTNSPLHF.